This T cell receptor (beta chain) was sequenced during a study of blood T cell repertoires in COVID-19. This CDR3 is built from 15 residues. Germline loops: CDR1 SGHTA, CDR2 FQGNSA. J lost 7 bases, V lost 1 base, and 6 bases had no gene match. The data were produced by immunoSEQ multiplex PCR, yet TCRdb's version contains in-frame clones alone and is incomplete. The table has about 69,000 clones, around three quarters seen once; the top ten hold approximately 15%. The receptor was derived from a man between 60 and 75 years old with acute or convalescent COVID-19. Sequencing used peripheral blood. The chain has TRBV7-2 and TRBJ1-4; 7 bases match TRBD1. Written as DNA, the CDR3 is TGTGCCAGCAGCTTAGAAGCCAGGGGGAGTGAAAAACTGTTTTTT. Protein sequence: CASSLEARGSEKLFF.